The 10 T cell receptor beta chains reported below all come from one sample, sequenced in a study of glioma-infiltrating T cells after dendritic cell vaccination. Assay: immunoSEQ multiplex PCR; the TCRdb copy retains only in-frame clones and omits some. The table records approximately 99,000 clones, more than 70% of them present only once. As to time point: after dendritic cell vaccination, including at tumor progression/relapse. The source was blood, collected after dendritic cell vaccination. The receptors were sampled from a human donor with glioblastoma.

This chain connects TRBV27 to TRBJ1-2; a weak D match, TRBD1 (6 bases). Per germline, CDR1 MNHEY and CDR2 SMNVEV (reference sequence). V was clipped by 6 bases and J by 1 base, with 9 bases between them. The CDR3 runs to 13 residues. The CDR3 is CASSPDSNYGYTF. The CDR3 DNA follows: TGTGCCAGCAGCCCGGACAGTAACTATGGCTACACCTTC.

The CDR3 sequence is CASSFVQGRMNTEAFF. In DNA form, the CDR3 reads TGTGCCAGCAGTTTTGTACAGGGGCGAATGAACACTGAAGCTTTCTTT. The V call is TRBV28, the J call TRBJ1-1; TRBD1 matches 7 bases. The V segment lost 3 bases and the J segment 0 bases; nucleotides outside the gene matches: 7. The length of the CDR3 is 16 residues. From germline, CDR1 is MDHEN and CDR2 SYDVKM.

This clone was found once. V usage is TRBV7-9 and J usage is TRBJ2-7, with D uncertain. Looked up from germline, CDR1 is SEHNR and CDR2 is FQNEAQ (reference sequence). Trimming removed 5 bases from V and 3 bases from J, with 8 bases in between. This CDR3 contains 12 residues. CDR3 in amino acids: CASSDSIYEQYF. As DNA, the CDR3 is TGTGCCAGCAGCGACTCGATCTACGAGCAGTACTTC.

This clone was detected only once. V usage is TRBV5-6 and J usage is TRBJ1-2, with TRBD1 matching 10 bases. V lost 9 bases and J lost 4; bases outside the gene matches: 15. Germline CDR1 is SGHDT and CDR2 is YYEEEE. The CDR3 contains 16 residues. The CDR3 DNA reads TGTGCCACCCAATCCTCACTGACAGGGGGCCCCTATGGCTACACCTTC. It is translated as CATQSSLTGGPYGYTF.

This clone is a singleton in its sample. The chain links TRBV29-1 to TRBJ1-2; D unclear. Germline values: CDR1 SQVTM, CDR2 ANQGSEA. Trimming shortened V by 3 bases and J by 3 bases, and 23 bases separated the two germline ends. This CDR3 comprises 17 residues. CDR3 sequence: CSVESGRALGGYYGYTF. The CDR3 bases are TGCAGCGTTGAGTCGGGGAGGGCGTTGGGTGGCTACTATGGCTACACCTTC.

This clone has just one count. CDR3 region: CASSWGLSTDTQYF. CDR3 DNA: TGTGCCAGCAGCTGGGGACTCAGCACAGATACGCAGTATTTT. This chain connects TRBV7-9 to TRBJ2-3; a weak D match, TRBD2 (6 bases). Germline CDR1 and CDR2: SEHNR and FQNEAQ (reference sequence). The CDR3 contains 14 residues. Trimming removed 4 bases from V and 0 bases from J, with 8 bases in between.

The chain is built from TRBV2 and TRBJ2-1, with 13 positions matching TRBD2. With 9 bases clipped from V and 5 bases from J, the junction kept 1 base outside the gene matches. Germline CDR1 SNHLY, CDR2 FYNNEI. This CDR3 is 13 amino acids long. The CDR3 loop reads CARGLAGDNEQFF. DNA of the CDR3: TGTGCCAGAGGACTAGCGGGAGACAATGAGCAGTTCTTC. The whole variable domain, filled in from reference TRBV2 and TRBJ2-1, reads EPEVTQTPSHQVTQMGQEVILRCVPISNHLYFYWYRQILGQKVEFLVSFYNNEISEKSEIFDDQFSVERPDGSNFTLKIRSTKLEDSAMYFCARGLAGDNEQFFGPGTRLTVL.

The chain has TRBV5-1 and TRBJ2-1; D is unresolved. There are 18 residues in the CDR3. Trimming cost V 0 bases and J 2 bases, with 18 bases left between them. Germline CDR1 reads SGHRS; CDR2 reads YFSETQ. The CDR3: CASSLAAKSNEPYNEQFF. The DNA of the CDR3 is TGCGCCAGCAGCTTGGCCGCGAAGTCGAATGAACCCTACAATGAGCAGTTCTTC.

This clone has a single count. The CDR3 DNA follows: TGTGCCAGCAGCTTAGCGCGTAGGGAGGACGAGCAGTACTTC. Residues: CASSLARREDEQYF. The chain is built from TRBV7-9 and TRBJ2-7; the D gene is possibly TRBD2 (6 bases). V was pared by 0 bases and J by 5 bases, with 11 bases between. CDR3 size: 14 residues. Looked up from germline, CDR1 is SEHNR and CDR2 is FQNEAQ (reference sequence).

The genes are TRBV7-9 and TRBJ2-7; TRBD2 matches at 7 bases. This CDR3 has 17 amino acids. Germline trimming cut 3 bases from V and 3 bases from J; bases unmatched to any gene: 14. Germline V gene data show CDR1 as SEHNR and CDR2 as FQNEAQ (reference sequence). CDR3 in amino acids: CASSFSGAGAKVYEQYF. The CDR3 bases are TGTGCCAGCAGCTTTTCTGGGGCGGGAGCTAAAGTCTACGAGCAGTACTTC.